This note documents a single T cell receptor beta chain sequence. Between the trimmed V and J ends, which lost 5 bases and 2 bases, there was a span of 4 bases. The CDR3 extends over 12 amino acids. The germline CDR1 and CDR2 sequences are SGHVS and FQNEAQ. The sample comes from a study of blood T cell repertoires in COVID-19. Sequencing used immunoSEQ multiplex PCR; TCRdb keeps in-frame clones, though not all of them. The sample lists around 310,000 clones; roughly 90% were seen once. This TCR was sampled from a woman in her 50s with active or convalescent COVID-19. Material for sequencing was peripheral blood. V usage is TRBV7-8 and J usage is TRBJ1-3; D is undetermined. The CDR3 DNA reads as TGTGCCAGCAGCCCCGCTGGAAACACCATATATTTT. Protein product: CASSPAGNTIYF.